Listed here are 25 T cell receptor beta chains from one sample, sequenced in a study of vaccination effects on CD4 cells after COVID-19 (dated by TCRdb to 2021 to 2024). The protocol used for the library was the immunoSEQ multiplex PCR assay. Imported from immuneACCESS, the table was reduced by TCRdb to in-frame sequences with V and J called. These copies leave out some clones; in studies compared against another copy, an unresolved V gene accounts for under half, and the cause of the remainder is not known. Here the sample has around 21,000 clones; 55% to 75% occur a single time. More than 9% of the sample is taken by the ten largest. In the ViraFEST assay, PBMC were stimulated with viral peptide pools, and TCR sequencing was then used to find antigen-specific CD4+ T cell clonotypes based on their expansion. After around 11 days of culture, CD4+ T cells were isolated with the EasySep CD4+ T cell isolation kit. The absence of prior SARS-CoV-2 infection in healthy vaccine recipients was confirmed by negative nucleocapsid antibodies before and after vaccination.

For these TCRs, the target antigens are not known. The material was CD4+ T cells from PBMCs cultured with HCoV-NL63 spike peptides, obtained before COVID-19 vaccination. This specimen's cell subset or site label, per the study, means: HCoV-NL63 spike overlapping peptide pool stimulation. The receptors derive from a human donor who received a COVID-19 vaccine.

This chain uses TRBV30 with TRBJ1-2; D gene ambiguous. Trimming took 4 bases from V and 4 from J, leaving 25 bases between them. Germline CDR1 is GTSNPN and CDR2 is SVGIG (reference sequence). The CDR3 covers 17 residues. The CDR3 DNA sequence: TGTGCCTGGATCGCGAAAAGGACGACACTCCCGGGCTATGGCTACACCTTC. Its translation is CAWIAKRTTLPGYGYTF.

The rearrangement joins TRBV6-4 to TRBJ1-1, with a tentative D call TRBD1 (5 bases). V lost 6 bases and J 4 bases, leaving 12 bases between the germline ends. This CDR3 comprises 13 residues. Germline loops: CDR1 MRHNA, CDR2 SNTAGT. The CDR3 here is CASRRDPTTEAFF. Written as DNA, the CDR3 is TGTGCCAGCAGGCGGGACCCGACCACTGAAGCTTTCTTT.

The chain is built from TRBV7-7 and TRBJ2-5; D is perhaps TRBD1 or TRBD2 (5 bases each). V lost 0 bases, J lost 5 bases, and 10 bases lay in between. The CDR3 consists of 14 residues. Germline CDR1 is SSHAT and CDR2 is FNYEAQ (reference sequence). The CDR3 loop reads CASSLAPGPETQYF. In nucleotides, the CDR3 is TGTGCCAGCAGCTTAGCTCCGGGGCCGGAGACCCAGTACTTC.

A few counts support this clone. CDR3 sequence: CASSIRTGGYNEQFF. In DNA, the CDR3 is TGTGCCAGTAGTATTCGGACAGGGGGGTACAATGAGCAGTTCTTC. The chain recombines TRBV19 with TRBJ2-1; 10 positions agree with TRBD1. The CDR3 length is 15 residues. In germline, CDR1 is LNHDA, CDR2 SQIVND (reference sequence). Trimming cost V 3 bases and J 4 bases; bases outside gene matches: 3.

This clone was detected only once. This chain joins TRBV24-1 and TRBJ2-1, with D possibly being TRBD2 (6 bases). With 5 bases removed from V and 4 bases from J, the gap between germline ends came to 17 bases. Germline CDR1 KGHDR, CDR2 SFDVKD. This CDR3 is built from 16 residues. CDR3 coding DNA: TGTGCCACCAGTGGTGCGGGGATGAGAGGTTACAATGAGCAGTTCTTC. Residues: CATSGAGMRGYNEQFF.

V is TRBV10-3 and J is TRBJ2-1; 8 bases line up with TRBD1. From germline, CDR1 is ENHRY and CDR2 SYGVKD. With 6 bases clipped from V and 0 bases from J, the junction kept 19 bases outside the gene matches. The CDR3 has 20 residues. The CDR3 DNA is TGTGCCATCAGCCCCGCCGGGACAGGAGCCGGGGTAAGCTCCTACAATGAGCAGTTCTTC. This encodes CAISPAGTGAGVSSYNEQFF.

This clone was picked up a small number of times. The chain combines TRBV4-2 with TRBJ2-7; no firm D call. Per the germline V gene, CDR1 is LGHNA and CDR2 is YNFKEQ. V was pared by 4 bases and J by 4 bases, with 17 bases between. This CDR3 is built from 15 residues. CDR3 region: CASSPDLSRVYEQYF. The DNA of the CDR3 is TGTGCCAGCAGCCCTGACCTCAGTCGGGTTTACGAGCAGTACTTC.

The CDR3 nucleotides are TGTGCCTGGAGTGTTGGGGACAGGGGAGCCTACGAGCAGTACTTC. The encoded protein is CAWSVGDRGAYEQYF. The chain combines TRBV30 with TRBJ2-7; TRBD1 matches at 10 bases. The CDR3 runs to 15 residues. The germline gives CDR1 GTSNPN, CDR2 SVGIG (reference sequence). After removal of 0 bases from V and 2 bases from J, the junction contained 4 bases not matched to a gene.

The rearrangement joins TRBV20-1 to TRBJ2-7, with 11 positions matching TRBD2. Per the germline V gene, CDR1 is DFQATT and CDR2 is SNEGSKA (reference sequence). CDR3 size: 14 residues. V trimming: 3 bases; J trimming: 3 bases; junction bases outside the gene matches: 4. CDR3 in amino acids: CSASRLAGLYEQYF. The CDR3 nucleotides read TGCAGTGCTAGTAGACTAGCGGGACTCTACGAGCAGTACTTC.

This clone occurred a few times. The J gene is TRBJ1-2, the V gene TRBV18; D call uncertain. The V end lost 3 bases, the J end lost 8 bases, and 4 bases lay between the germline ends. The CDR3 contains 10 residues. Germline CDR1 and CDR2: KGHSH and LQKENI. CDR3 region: CASSPEGYTF. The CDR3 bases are TGTGCCAGCTCACCTGAGGGCTACACCTTC.

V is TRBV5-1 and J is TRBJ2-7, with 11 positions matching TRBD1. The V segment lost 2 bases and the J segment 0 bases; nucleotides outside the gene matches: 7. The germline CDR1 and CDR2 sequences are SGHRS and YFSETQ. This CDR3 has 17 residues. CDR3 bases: TGCGCCAGCAGCTTTTGGGACAGGGGGGATAGCTCCTACGAGCAGTACTTC. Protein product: CASSFWDRGDSSYEQYF. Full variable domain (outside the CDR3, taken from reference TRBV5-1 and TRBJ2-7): KAGVTQTPRYLIKTRGQQVTLSCSPISGHRSVSWYQQTPGQGLQFLFEYFSETQRNKGNFPGRFSGRQFSNSRSEMNVSTLELGDSALYLCASSFWDRGDSSYEQYFGPGTRLTVT.

This CDR3 is CASSEHPVLAGANTQYF. Here the CDR3 DNA reads TGTGCCAGCAGTGAACACCCCGTCCTAGCGGGAGCGAATACGCAGTATTTT. The chain employs TRBV25-1 and TRBJ2-3, with 10 bases fitting TRBD2. The germline V gene encodes CDR1 MGHDK and CDR2 SYGVNS. The V and J ends lost 2 bases and 7 bases, in that order; junction bases with no gene match: 12. The CDR3 is 17 amino acids. Based on the CDR3 plus reference TRBV25-1 and TRBJ2-3, the full variable domain is EADIYQTPRYLVIGTGKKITLECSQTMGHDKMYWYQQDPGMELHLIHYSYGVNSTEKGDLSSESTVSRIRTEHFPLTLESARPSHTSQYLCASSEHPVLAGANTQYFGPGTRLTVL.

The CDR3 DNA reads TGTGCCAGCAGTGAAGTTAGCAATCAGCCCCAGCATTTT. It specifies CASSEVSNQPQHF. The chain uses TRBV2 and TRBJ1-5; no firm D call. Germline CDR1 reads SNHLY; CDR2 reads FYNNEI. The germline V and J ends were trimmed by 1 base and 0 bases, with 1 base remaining between them. The CDR3 contains 13 residues.

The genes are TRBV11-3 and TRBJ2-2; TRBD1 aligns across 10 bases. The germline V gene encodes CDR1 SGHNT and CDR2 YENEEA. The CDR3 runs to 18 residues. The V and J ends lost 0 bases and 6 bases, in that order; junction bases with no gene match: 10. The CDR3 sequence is CASSLDQGGTGAPGELFF. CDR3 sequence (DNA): TGTGCCAGCAGCTTAGATCAAGGCGGGACAGGGGCCCCCGGGGAGCTGTTTTTT.

The DNA of the CDR3 is TGCGCCAGCAGCCAAGTCGATAGCGGGAGCCCCAAAGAGACCCAGTACTTC. Encoded protein: CASSQVDSGSPKETQYF. The chain uses TRBV4-1 and TRBJ2-5; 9 bases match TRBD2. Unmatched junction bases numbered 9, after V lost 1 base and J lost 3 bases. Germline loops: CDR1 MGHRA, CDR2 YSYEKL. The CDR3 sequence is 17 residues long.

The CDR3 here is CASRGGHTDTQYF. DNA for the CDR3: TGTGCCAGTAGGGGGGGTCACACAGATACGCAGTATTTT. The rearrangement joins TRBV6-5 to TRBJ2-3, with TRBD2 as a possible D gene (7 bases). V shed 9 bases and J shed 2 bases, with 12 bases lying between them. Per the germline V gene, CDR1 is MNHEY and CDR2 is SVGAGI. There are 13 residues in the CDR3.

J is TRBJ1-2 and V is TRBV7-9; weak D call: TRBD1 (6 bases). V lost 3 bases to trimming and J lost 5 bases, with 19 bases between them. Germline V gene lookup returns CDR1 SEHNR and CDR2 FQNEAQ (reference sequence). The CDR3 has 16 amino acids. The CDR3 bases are TGTGCCAGCAGCTTTCTATCGGCCAGGGGCCATTATGGCTACACCTTC. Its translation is CASSFLSARGHYGYTF. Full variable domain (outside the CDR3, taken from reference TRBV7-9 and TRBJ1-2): DTGVSQNPRHKITKRGQNVTFRCDPISEHNRLYWYRQTLGQGPEFLTYFQNEAQLEKSRLLSDRFSAERPKGSFSTLEIQRTEQGDSAMYLCASSFLSARGHYGYTFGSGTRLTVV.

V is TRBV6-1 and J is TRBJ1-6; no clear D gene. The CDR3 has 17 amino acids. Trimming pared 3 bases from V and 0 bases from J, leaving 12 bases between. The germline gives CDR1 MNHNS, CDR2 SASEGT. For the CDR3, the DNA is TGTGCCAGCAGTGAGTTTGGGCCGAGCTCCTATAATTCACCCCTCCACTTT. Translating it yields CASSEFGPSSYNSPLHF.

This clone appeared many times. The CDR3 DNA reads as TGCGCCAGCAGCCAAAGGGGACTTGGAGCGGGCGCTGACCAAGAGACCCAGTACTTC. As protein: CASSQRGLGAGADQETQYF. The V gene is TRBV4-1, the J gene TRBJ2-5; D might be TRBD2 (6 bases). Germline loops: CDR1 MGHRA, CDR2 YSYEKL. V lost 2 bases and J 0 bases, leaving 22 bases between the germline ends. The CDR3 length is 19 residues.

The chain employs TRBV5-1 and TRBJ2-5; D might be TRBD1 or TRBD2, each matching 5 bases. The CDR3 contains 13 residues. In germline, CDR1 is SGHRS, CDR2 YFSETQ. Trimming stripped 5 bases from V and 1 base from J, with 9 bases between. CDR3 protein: CASSWGPQETQYF. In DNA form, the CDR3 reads TGCGCCAGCAGTTGGGGACCCCAAGAGACCCAGTACTTC.

The CDR3 region has the DNA TGTGCCAGTAGTATATTTGGACAGGGTTATGATGAGCAGTTCTTC. This sequence encodes CASSIFGQGYDEQFF. The chain is built from TRBV19 and TRBJ2-1, with 8 bases identical to TRBD1. Germline CDR1 LNHDA, CDR2 SQIVND (reference sequence). The V segment lost 2 bases and the J segment 8 bases; nucleotides outside the gene matches: 8. The CDR3 contains 15 residues. Drawing the rest from reference TRBV19 and TRBJ2-1, the complete variable domain is DGGITQSPKYLFRKEGQNVTLSCEQNLNHDAMYWYRQDPGQGLRLIYYSQIVNDFQKGDIAEGYSVSREKKESFPLTVTSAQKNPTAFYLCASSIFGQGYDEQFFGPGTRLTVL.

CDR3 loop: CASSDDAWYGSRYEQYF. CDR3 in DNA: TGTGCCAGCAGTGATGACGCATGGTACGGGAGTAGATACGAGCAGTACTTC. The chain employs TRBV2 and TRBJ2-7; D perhaps matches TRBD2 (6 bases). The germline CDR1 and CDR2 sequences are SNHLY and FYNNEI. V shed 3 bases and J shed 4 bases, with 22 bases lying between them. The CDR3 sequence is 17 residues long.

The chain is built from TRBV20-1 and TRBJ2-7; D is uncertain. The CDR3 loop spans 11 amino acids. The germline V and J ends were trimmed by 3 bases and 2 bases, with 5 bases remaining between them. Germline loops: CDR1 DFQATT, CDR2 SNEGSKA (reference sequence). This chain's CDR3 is CSASTAYEQYF. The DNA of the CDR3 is TGCAGTGCTAGCACCGCCTACGAGCAGTACTTC.

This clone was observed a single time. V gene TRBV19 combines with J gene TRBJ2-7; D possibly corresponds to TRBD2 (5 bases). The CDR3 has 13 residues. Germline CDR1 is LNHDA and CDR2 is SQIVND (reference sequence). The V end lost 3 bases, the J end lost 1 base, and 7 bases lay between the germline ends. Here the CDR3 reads CASSISGSYEQYF. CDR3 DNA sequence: TGTGCCAGTAGTATTTCGGGGTCCTACGAGCAGTACTTC.

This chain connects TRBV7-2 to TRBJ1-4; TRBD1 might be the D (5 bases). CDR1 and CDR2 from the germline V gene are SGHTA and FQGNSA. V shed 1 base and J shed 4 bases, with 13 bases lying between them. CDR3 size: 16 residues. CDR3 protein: CASSLGGGTGNEKLFF. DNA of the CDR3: TGTGCCAGCAGCTTAGGGGGTGGGACGGGTAATGAAAAACTGTTTTTT.